This T cell receptor beta chain was documented in a study of blood T cell repertoires in COVID-19. CDR1 ENHRY and CDR2 SYGVKD come from the germline V gene. The CDR3 runs to 13 residues. Trimming cost V 4 bases and J 0 bases, with 7 bases left between them. Original processing methods: Researchers report that nucleated cell counts were estimated from reference gene primer amplification. Sequencing was performed with immunoSEQ multiplex PCR; in TCRdb, only in-frame clones are kept and a portion is missing. The DNA was the basis for D and trimming; V, J and clone size are from that table. Here the sample spans about 69,000 clones, under 85% being singletons.

The sequenced sample was peripheral blood. The sequence was obtained from a man in his 60s with acute or convalescent COVID-19. The chain carries TRBV10-3 and TRBJ2-7; D gene uncertain. CDR3 sequence (DNA): TGTGCCATCAGTGCGGAGAGCTCCTACGAGCAGTACTTC. Amino acid sequence: CAISAESSYEQYF.